This TCR beta chain was obtained from a study of T cell repertoires in cytomegalovirus infection. Looking at the study overall: CMV infection and matching HLA type were both indicated by public TCR beta signatures. Broader study findings: Summed frequency of public TCR beta families distinguished CMV carriers with the relevant HLA.

This clonotype has more than one count but fewer than ten. What it binds is not known. TCRdb recomputed calls from the reads with MiXCR, one row per CDR3 protein. This sample has 650,000 to 900,000 distinct CDR3 sequences, with approximately 30% found just once. V lost 10 bases and J 5 bases, leaving 15 bases between the germline ends. This CDR3 is built from 12 residues. The germline V gene encodes CDR1 SGHNT and CDR2 YYREEE (reference sequence). The TCR comes from a human donor in good health (CMV status not recorded). Some clones in this sample may be carry-over from other donors' samples. The specimen comprised cultured CD8+ T cells from PBMCs, sampled from culture after CMV antigen stimulation. V and J are TRBV5-4 and TRBJ1-1; D not resolved. The CDR3 DNA reads as TGTGCCTTTATCAGTGGAAGGACTGAAGCTTTCTTT. Translating gives CAFISGRTEAFF.